Listed below are T cell receptor beta chains from one sample, sequenced in a study of blood T cell repertoires in COVID-19. TCRdb keeps only in-frame clones here, not all; method: immunoSEQ multiplex PCR. The profile shows more than 200,000 clones, approximately 86% of them singletons. The sample comprised PBMCs or T cells enriched from blood (not recorded which). The receptor set was obtained from a woman between 50 and 59 years old who had recovered from COVID-19. Both conserved end residues are part of each CDR3. Each record gives: D gene, V gene, clone size, J gene, CDR3 DNA, CDR3 protein. D genes are given only for firm matches. Clone size, where shown, is once, few, many, or a class for clones that have expanded.

-,TRBV9,once,TRBJ2-7,TGTGCCAGCAGCCCTCGCGACACGGCCTTTCCCCACTACGAGCAGTACTTC,CASSPRDTAFPHYEQYF
TRBD1,TRBV12-3/TRBV12-4,-,TRBJ2-7,TGTGCCAGCAGTCGACAGGGGAGCGGAGAGCAGTACTTC,CASSRQGSGEQYF
-,TRBV5-1,-,TRBJ2-3,TGCGCCAGCAGCTTGGCAGGGGTTCGAGGGAGCCGCACAGATACGCAGTATTTT,CASSLAGVRGSRTDTQYF
-,TRBV4-1,few,TRBJ2-2,TGCGCCAGCAGGCTGACTTCCGGGGAGCTGTTTTTT,CASRLTSGELFF
-,TRBV19,-,TRBJ1-2,TGTGCCAGTAGTTATAGATCAACAGGCTATGGCTACACCTTC,CASSYRSTGYGYTF
TRBD2,TRBV11-3,-,TRBJ2-3,TGTGCCAGCAGCACCGGGACTAGCGGGGGTGCAGATACGCAGTATTTT,CASSTGTSGGADTQYF
-,TRBV4-3,-,TRBJ2-2,TGCGCCAGCAGCCAAGAGACAAAAATGGGGGAGCTGTTTTTT,CASSQETKMGELFF
-,TRBV7-2,-,TRBJ1-2,TGTGCCAGCAGCTTAGGACTCACTCTCTCAGGGGCTGGCTACACCTTC,CASSLGLTLSGAGYTF
TRBD2,TRBV27,-,TRBJ2-5,TGTGCCAGCGGGCTGGGGGGGGAGACCCAGTACTTC,CASGLGGETQYF
-,TRBV19,-,TRBJ1-1,TGTGCCAGTAGTATTACAGGTTCTCGGAACACTGAAGCTTTCTTT,CASSITGSRNTEAFF
-,TRBV2,-,TRBJ1-4,TGTGCCAGTCGTAGGGTGGGGGGAAAGTATGTGCTGTTTTTT,CASRRVGGKYVLFF
-,TRBV6-4,many,TRBJ1-1,TGTGCCAGCAGAGCGGGACCCGAAAGCACTGAAGCTTTCTTT,CASRAGPESTEAFF
-,TRBV12-3/TRBV12-4,-,TRBJ1-1,TGTGCCAGCAGTAACAGCATGAACACTGAAGCTTTCTTT,CASSNSMNTEAFF
TRBD2,TRBV28,-,TRBJ2-1,TGTGCCAGCTTTAGCGGGGACGCCGTTTCCTACAATGAGCAGTTCTTC,CASFSGDAVSYNEQFF
TRBD2,TRBV7-6,-,TRBJ2-3,TGTGCCAGCAGCCCCCGACTAGCGGGAGGTCTAGGGGATACGCAGTATTTT,CASSPRLAGGLGDTQYF
-,TRBV9,once,TRBJ2-1,TGTGCCAGCAGCGTAGTCGGTAGCAGTTACAATGAGCAGTTCTTC,CASSVVGSSYNEQFF
TRBD2,TRBV7-6,-,TRBJ2-7,TGTGCCAGCAGCCCCGGACTAGCGGGGGGAAGTCTCTACGAGCAGTACTTC,CASSPGLAGGSLYEQYF
-,TRBV18,-,TRBJ2-7,TGTGCCAGCTCAGACGACAGGGGACTATGGGAGCAGTACTTC,CASSDDRGLWEQYF
-,TRBV30,-,TRBJ1-1,TGTGCCTGGAGCCACACAGTATCCATGGAAGCTTTCTTT,CAWSHTVSMEAFF
-,TRBV5-1,-,TRBJ1-5,TGCGCCAGCAGCAAAGCAGGCATTAGCAATCAGCCCCAGCATTTT,CASSKAGISNQPQHF
-,TRBV14,few,TRBJ1-1,TGTGCCAGCAGCCGGAGGGGTTTAGACACTGAAGCTTTCTTT,CASSRRGLDTEAFF
TRBD2,TRBV5-1,-,TRBJ2-5,TGCGCCAGCAGCTCGCAGACTAGCGGGACCCAAGAGACCCAGTACTTC,CASSSQTSGTQETQYF
TRBD2,TRBV5-1,-,TRBJ2-2,TGCGCCAGCAGTCCATCCGGGACTAGCGGGATGGGGGAGCTGTTTTTT,CASSPSGTSGMGELFF